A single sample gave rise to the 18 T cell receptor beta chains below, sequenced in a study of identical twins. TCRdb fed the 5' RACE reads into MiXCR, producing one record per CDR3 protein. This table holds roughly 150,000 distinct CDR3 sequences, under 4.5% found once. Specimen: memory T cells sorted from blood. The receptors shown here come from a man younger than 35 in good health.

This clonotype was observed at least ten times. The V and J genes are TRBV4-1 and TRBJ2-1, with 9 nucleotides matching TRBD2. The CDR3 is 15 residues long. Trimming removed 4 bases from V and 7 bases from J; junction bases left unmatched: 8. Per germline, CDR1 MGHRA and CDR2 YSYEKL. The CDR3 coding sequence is TGCGCCAGCAGCCCTGCCCGGCTAGCGGGAAATGAGCAGTTCTTC. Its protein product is CASSPARLAGNEQFF.

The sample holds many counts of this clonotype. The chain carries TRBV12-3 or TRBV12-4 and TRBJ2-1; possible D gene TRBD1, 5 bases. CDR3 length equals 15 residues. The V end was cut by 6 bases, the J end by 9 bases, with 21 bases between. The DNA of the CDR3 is TGTGCCAGCAGGACATCAGGGCGGCGAGTGGGTGAGCAGTTCTTC. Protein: CASRTSGRRVGEQFF.

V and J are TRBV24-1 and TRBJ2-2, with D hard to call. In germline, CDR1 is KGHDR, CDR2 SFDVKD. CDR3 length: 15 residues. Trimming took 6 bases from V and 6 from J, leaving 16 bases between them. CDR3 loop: CATSPAEPFAGELFF. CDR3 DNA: TGTGCCACCAGTCCTGCGGAGCCATTTGCCGGGGAGCTGTTTTTT.

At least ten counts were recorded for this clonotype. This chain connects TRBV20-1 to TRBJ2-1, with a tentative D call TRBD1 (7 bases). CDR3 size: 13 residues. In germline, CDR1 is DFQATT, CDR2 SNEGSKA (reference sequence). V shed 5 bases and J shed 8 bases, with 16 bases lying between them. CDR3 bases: TGCAGTGCTGTAGGGCGGAGGGGGCATGAGCAGTTCTTC. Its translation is CSAVGRRGHEQFF.

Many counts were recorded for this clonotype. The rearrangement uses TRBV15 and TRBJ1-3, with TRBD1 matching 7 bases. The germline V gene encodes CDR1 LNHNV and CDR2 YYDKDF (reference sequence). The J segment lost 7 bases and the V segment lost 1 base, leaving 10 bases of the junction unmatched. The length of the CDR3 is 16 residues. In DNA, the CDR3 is TGTGCCACCAGCAGAGGTAGTCGGGGACAGTGGAACACCATATATTTT. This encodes CATSRGSRGQWNTIYF.

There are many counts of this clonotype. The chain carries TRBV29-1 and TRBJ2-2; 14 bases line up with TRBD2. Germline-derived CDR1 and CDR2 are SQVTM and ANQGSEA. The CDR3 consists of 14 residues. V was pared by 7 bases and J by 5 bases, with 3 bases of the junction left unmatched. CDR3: CSAGLAGGTGELFF. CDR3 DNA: TGCAGCGCCGGACTAGCGGGAGGTACCGGGGAGCTGTTTTTT.

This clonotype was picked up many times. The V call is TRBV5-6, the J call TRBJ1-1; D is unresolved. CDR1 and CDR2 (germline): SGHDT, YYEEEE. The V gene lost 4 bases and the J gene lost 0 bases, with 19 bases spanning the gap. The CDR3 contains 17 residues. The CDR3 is CASSQEGFRAMNTEAFF. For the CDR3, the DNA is TGTGCCAGCAGCCAGGAAGGGTTCCGGGCTATGAACACTGAAGCTTTCTTT.

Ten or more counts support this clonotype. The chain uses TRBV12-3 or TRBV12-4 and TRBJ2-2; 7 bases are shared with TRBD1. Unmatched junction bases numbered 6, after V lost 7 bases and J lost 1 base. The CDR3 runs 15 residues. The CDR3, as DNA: TGTGCCAGCATTCGTGGACAGGTGAACACCGGGGAGCTGTTTTTT. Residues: CASIRGQVNTGELFF.

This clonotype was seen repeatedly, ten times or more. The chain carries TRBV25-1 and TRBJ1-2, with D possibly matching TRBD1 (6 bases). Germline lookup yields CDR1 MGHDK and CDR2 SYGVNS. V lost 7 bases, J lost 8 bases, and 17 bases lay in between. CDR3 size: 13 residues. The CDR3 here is CASTETGRGGYTF. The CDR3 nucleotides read TGTGCCAGCACCGAGACAGGACGGGGCGGCTACACCTTC.

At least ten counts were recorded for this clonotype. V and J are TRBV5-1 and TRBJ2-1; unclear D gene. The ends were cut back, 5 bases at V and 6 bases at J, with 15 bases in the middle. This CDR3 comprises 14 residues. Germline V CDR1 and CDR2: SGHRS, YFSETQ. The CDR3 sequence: CASRLLYGSNEQFF. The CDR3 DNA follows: TGCGCCAGCAGGCTCCTATACGGTTCCAATGAGCAGTTCTTC.

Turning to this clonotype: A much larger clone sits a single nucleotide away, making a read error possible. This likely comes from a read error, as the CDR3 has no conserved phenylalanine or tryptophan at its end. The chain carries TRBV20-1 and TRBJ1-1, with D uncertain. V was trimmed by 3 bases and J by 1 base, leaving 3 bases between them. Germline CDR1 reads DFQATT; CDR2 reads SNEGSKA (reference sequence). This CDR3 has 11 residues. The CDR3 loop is CSASPNTEAFL. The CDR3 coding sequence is TGCAGTGCTAGCCCGAACACTGAAGCTTTCCTT.

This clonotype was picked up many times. CDR3 loop: CASSYRTAYEQYF. The CDR3 DNA reads TGTGCCAGCAGTTACCGGACAGCCTACGAGCAGTACTTC. The rearrangement links TRBV6-2 or TRBV6-3 to TRBJ2-7; TRBD1 might be the D (6 bases). V was trimmed by 2 bases and J by 2 bases, leaving 7 bases between them. Germline CDR1 MNHEY, CDR2 SVGEGT. The CDR3 length is 13 residues.

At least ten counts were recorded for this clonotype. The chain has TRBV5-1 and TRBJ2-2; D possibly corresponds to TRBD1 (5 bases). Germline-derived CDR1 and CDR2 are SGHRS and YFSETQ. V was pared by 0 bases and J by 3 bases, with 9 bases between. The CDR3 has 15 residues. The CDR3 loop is CASSLERGYTGELFF. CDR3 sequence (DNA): TGCGCCAGCAGCTTGGAAAGGGGCTACACCGGGGAGCTGTTTTTT. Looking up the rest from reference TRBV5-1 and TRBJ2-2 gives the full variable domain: KAGVTQTPRYLIKTRGQQVTLSCSPISGHRSVSWYQQTPGQGLQFLFEYFSETQRNKGNFPGRFSGRQFSNSRSEMNVSTLELGDSALYLCASSLERGYTGELFFGEGSRLTVL.

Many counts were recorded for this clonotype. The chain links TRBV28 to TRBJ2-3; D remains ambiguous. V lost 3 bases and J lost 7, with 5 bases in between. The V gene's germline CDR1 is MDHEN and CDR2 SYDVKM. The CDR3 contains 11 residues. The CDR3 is CASSFTNTQYF. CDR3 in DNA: TGTGCCAGCAGTTTCACGAATACGCAGTATTTT.

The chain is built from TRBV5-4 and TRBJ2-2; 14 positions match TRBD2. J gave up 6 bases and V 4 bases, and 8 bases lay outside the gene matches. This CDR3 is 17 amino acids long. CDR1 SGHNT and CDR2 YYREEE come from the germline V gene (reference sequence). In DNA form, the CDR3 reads TGTGCCAGCAGCCCGGGACTAGCGGGAGTAGAGGCCGGGGAGCTGTTTTTT. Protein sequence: CASSPGLAGVEAGELFF.

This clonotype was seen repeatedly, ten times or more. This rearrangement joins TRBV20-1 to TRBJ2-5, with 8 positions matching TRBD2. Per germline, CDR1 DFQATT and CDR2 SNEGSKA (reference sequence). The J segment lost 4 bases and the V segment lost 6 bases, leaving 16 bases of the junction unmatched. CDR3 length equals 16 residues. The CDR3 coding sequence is TGCAGTGCCTCCGGGACTAGTTACGAGCGAGGAGAGACCCAGTACTTC. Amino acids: CSASGTSYERGETQYF.

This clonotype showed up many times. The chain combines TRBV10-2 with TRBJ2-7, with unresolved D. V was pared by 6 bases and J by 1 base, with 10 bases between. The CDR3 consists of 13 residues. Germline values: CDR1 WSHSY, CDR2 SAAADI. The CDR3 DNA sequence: TGCGCCAGCAGCGCGGCGGAGTCCTACGAGCAGTACGTC. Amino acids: CASSAAESYEQYV.

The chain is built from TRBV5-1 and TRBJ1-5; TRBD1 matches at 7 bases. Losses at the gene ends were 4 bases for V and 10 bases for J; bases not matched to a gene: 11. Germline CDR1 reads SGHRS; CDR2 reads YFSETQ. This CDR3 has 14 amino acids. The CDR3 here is CASSPGTDSLPQHF. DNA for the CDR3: TGCGCCAGCAGCCCTGGGACAGACTCTCTCCCCCAGCATTTT.